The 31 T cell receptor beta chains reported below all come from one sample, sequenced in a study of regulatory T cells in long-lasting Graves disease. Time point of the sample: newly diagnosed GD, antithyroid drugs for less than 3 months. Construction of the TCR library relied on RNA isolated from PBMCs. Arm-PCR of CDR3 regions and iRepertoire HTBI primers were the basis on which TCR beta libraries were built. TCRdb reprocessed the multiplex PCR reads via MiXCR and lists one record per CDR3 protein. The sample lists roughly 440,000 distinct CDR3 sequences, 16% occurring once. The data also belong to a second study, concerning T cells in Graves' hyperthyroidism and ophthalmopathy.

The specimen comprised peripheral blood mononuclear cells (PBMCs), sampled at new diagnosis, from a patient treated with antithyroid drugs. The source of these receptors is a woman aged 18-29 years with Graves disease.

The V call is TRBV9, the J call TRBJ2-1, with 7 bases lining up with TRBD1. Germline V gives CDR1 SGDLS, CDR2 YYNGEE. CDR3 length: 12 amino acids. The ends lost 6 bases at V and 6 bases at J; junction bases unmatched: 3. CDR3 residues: CASTPGGNEQFF. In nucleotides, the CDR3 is TGTGCCAGCACCCCAGGGGGCAATGAGCAGTTCTTC.

The CDR3 nucleotides are TGCGCCAGCAGCCAGGGGGGCAATTCACCCCTCCACTTT. Translation: CASSQGGNSPLHF. The chain has TRBV4-3 and TRBJ1-6; D might be TRBD1 (6 bases). Germline V gene lookup returns CDR1 LGHNA and CDR2 YSLEER. The ends were cut back, 3 bases at V and 7 bases at J, with 7 bases in the middle. The CDR3 length is 13 residues.

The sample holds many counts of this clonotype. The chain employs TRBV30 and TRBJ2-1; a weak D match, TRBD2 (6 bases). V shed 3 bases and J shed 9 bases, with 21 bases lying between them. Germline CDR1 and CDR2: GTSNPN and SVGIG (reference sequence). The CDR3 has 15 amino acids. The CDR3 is CAWRGSVTRVSEQFF. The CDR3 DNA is TGTGCCTGGAGAGGTTCTGTGACTAGAGTCAGTGAGCAGTTCTTC.

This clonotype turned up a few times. CDR3 nucleotides: TGTGCCAGCAGGTCTGTTAGCGGGAGGGTCACAGATACGCAGTATTTT. It translates to CASRSVSGRVTDTQYF. V is TRBV6-2 or TRBV6-3 and J is TRBJ2-3; 11 positions match TRBD2. CDR1 and CDR2 from the germline V gene are MNHEY and SVGEGT. This CDR3 has 16 residues. The V and J ends lost 6 bases and 2 bases, in that order; junction bases with no gene match: 7.

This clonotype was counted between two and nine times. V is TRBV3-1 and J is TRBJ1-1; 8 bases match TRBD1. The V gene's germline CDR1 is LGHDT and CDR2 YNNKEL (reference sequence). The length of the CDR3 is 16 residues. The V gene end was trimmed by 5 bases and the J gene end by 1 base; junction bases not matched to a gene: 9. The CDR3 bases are TGTGCCAGCAGCGTACCACCCGGGACAGGGAACACTGAAGCTTTCTTT. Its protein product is CASSVPPGTGNTEAFF. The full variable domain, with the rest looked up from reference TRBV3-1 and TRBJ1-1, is DTAVSQTPKYLVTQMGNDKSIKCEQNLGHDTMYWYKQDSKKFLKIMFSYNNKELIINETVPNRFSPKSPDKAHLNLHINSLELGDSAVYFCASSVPPGTGNTEAFFGQGTRLTVV.

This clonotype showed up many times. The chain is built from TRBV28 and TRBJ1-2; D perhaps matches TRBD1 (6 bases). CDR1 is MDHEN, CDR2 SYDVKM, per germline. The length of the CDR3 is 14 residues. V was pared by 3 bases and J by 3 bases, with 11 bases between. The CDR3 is CASSLPGGYYGYTF. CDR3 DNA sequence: TGTGCCAGCAGTTTGCCCGGGGGCTACTATGGCTACACCTTC.

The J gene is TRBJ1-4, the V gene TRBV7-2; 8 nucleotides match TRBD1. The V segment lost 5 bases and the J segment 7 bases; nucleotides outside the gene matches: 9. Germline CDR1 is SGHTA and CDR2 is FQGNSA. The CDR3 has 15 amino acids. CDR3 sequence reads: CASSPGQGRGEKLFF. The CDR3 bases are TGTGCCAGCAGCCCAGGACAGGGCAGGGGTGAAAAACTGTTTTTT.

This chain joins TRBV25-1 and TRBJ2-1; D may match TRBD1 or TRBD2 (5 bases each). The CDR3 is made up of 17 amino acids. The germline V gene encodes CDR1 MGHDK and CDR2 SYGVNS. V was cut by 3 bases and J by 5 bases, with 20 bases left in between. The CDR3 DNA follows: TGTGCCAGCAGTGACGCCCTGCTTCCGAGGGGACACAATGAGCAGTTCTTC. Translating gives CASSDALLPRGHNEQFF.

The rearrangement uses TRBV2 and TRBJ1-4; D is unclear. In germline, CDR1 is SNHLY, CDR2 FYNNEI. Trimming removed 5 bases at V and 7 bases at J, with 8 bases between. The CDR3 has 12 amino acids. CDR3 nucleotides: TGTGCCAGCAGTTCGACGGTTGAAAAACTGTTTTTT. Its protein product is CASSSTVEKLFF.

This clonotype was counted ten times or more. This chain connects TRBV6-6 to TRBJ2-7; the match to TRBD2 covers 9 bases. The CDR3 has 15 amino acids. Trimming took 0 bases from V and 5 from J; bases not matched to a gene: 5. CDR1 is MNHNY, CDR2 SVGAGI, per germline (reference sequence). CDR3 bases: TGTGCCAGCAGTTACTCGGCGGGAGGGCTCAACGAGCAGTACTTC. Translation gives CASSYSAGGLNEQYF.

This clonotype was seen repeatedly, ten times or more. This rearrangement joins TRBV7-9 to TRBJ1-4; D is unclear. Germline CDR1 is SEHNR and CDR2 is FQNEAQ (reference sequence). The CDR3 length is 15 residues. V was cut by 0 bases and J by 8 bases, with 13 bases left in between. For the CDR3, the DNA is TGTGCCAGCAGCTTAGCCTCGCCAGGCGGGGAAAAACTGTTTTTT. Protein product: CASSLASPGGEKLFF. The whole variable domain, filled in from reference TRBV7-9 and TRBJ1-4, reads DTGVSQNPRHKITKRGQNVTFRCDPISEHNRLYWYRQTLGQGPEFLTYFQNEAQLEKSRLLSDRFSAERPKGSFSTLEIQRTEQGDSAMYLCASSLASPGGEKLFFGSGTQLSVL.

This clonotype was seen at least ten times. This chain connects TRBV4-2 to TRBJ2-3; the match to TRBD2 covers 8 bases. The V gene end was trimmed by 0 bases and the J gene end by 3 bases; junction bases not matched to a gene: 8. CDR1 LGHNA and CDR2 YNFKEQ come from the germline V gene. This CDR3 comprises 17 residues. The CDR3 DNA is TGTGCCAGCAGCCAAGACCCCGCGGGAGGCCTTACAGATACGCAGTATTTT. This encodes CASSQDPAGGLTDTQYF.

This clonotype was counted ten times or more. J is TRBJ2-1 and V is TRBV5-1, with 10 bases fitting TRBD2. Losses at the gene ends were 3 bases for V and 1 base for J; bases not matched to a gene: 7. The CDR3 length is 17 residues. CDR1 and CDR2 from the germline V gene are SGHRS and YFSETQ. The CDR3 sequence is CASSSRLAGTSYNEQFF. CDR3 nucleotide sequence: TGCGCCAGCAGCTCGCGACTAGCGGGTACGTCCTACAATGAGCAGTTCTTC.

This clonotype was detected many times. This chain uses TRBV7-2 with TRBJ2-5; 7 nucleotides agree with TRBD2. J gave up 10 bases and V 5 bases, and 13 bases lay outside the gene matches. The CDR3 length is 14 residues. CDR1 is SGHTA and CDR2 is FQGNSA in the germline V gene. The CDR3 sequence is CASSPGGSGPDQYF. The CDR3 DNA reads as TGTGCCAGCAGCCCGGGGGGTAGCGGCCCCGACCAGTACTTC.

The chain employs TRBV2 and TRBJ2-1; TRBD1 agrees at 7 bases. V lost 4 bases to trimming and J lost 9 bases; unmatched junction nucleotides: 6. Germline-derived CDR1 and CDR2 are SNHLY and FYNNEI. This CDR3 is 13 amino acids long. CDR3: CASSAGRQGEQFF. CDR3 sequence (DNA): TGTGCCAGCAGTGCTGGGAGACAGGGTGAGCAGTTCTTC. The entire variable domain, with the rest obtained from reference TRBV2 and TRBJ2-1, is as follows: EPEVTQTPSHQVTQMGQEVILRCVPISNHLYFYWYRQILGQKVEFLVSFYNNEISEKSEIFDDQFSVERPDGSNFTLKIRSTKLEDSAMYFCASSAGRQGEQFFGPGTRLTVL.

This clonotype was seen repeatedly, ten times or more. The CDR3 region is CASSSLGGNYGYTF. The CDR3 DNA follows: TGTGCCAGCAGTTCCCTGGGAGGGAACTATGGCTACACCTTC. The chain employs TRBV12-3 or TRBV12-4 and TRBJ1-2, with unresolved D. V was trimmed by 4 bases and J by 2 bases, leaving 11 bases between them. CDR3 size: 14 residues.

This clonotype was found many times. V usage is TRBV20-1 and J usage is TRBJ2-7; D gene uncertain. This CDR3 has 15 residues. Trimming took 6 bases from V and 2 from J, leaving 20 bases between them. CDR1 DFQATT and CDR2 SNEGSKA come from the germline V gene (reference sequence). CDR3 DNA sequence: TGCAGTGCCCAACTTCCGGTCCCAGTAGCCTACGAGCAGTACTTC. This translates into CSAQLPVPVAYEQYF.

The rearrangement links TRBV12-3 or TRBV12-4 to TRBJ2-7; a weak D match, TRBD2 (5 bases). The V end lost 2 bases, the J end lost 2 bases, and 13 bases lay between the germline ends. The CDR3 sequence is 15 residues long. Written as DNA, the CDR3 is TGTGCCAGCAGTTTAATCCCAACTAGTACCTACGAGCAGTACTTC. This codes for CASSLIPTSTYEQYF.

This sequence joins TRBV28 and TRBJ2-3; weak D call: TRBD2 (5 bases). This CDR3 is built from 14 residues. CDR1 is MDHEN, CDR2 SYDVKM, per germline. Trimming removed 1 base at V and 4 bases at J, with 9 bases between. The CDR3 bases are TGTGCCAGCAGTTTATTTCGGGGTGCAGATACGCAGTATTTT. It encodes CASSLFRGADTQYF.

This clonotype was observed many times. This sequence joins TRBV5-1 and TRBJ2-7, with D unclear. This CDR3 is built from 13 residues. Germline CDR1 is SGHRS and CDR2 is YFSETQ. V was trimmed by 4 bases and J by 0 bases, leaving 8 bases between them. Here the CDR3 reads CASSPDNSYEQYF. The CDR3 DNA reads TGCGCCAGCAGCCCTGACAACTCCTACGAGCAGTACTTC.

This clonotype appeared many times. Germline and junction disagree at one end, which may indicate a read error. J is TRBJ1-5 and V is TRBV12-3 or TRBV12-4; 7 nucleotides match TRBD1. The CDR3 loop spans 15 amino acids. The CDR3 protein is CTSSLDRVSNQPQHF. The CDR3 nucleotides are TGTACCAGCAGCCTCGACAGGGTGAGCAATCAGCCCCAGCATTTT.

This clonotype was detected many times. This chain's CDR3 is CASSPPRWRGTDTQYF. For the CDR3, the DNA is TGTGCCAGCAGTCCACCACGTTGGCGGGGCACAGATACGCAGTATTTT. The chain couples TRBV28 to TRBJ2-3; D possibly corresponds to TRBD2 (5 bases). Germline loops: CDR1 MDHEN, CDR2 SYDVKM. The CDR3 is made up of 16 amino acids. Trimming left V 5 bases short and J 1 base short, with 16 bases between.

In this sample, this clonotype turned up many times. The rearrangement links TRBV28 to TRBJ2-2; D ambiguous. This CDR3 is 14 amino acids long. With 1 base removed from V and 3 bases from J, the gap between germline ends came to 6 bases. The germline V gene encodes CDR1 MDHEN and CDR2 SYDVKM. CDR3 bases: TGTGCCAGCAGTTTATTACGGTACACCGGGGAGCTGTTTTTT. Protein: CASSLLRYTGELFF. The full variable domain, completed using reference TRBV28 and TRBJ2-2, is DVKVTQSSRYLVKRTGEKVFLECVQDMDHENMFWYRQDPGLGLRLIYFSYDVKMKEKGDIPEGYSVSREKKERFSLILESASTNQTSMYLCASSLLRYTGELFFGEGSRLTVL.

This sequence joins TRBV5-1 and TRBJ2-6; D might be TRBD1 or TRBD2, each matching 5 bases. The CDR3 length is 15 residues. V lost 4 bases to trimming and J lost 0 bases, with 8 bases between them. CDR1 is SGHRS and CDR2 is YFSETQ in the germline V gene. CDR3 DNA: TGCGCCAGCAGCCTGGGGGACTCTGGGGCCAACGTCCTGACTTTC. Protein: CASSLGDSGANVLTF.

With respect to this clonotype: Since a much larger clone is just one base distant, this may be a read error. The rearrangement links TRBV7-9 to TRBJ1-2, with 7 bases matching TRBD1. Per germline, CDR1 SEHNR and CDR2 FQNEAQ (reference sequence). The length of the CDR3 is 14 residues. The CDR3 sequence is CASRTGQANYGCTF. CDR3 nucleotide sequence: TGTGCCAGCAGGACTGGACAGGCTAACTATGGCTGCACCTTC.

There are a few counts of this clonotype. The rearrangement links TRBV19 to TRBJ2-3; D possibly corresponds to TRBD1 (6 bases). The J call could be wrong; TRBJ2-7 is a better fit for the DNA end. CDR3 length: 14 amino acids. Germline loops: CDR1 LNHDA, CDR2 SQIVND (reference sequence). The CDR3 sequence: CASSDRDNSYEQYF. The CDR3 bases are TGTGCCAGTAGTGACCGGGACAACTCCTACGAGCAGTACTTC.

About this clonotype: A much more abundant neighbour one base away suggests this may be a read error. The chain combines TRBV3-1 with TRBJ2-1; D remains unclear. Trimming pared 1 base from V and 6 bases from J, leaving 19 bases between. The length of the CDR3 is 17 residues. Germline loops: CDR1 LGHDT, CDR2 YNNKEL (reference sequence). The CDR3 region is CASSQGRMGIGVNEQFF. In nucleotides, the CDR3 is TGTGCCAGCAGCCAAGGTCGCATGGGGATAGGAGTCAATGAGCAGTTCTTC.

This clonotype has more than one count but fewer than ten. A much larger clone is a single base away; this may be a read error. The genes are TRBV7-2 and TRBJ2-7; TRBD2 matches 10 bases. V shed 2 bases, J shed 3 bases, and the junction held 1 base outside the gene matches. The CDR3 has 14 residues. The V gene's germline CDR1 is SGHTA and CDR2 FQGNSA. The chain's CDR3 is CASSLTSGDYEQYF. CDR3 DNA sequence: TGTGCCAGCAGCTTAACTAGCGGGGACTACGAGCAGTACTTC.

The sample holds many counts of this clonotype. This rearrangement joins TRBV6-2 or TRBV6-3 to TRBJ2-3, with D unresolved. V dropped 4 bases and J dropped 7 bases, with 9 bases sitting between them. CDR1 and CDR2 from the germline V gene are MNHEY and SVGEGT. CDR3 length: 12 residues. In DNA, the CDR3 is TGTGCCAGCAGTTTGGGTCCGCATACGCAGTATTTT. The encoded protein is CASSLGPHTQYF.

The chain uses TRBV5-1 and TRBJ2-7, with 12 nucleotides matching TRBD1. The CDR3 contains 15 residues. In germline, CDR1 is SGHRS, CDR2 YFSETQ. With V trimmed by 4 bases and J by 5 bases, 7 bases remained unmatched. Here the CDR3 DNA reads TGCGCCAGCAGCGACCGGGACAGGGGGCTCGACGAGCAGTACTTC. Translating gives CASSDRDRGLDEQYF. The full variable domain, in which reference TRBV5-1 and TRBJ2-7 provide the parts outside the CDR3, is KAGVTQTPRYLIKTRGQQVTLSCSPISGHRSVSWYQQTPGQGLQFLFEYFSETQRNKGNFPGRFSGRQFSNSRSEMNVSTLELGDSALYLCASSDRDRGLDEQYFGPGTRLTVT.

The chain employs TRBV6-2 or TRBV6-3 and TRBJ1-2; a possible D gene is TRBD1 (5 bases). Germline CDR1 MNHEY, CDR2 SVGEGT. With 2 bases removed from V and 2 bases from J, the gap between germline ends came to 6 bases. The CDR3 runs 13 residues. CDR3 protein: CASSYDSNYGYTF. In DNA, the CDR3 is TGTGCCAGCAGTTACGACAGCAACTATGGCTACACCTTC.